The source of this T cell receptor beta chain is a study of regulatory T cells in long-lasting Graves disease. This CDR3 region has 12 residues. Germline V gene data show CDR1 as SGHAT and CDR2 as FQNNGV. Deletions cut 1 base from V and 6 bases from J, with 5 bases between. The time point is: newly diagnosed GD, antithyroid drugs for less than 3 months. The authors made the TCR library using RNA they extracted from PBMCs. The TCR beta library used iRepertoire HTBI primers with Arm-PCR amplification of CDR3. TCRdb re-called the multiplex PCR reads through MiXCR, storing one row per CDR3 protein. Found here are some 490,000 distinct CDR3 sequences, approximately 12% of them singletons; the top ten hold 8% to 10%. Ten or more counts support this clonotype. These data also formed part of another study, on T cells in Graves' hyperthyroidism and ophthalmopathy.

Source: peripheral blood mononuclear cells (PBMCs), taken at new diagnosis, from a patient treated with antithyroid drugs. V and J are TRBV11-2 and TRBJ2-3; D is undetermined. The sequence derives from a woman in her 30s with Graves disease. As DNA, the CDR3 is TGTGCCAGCAGCTTAGCGCTTGATACGCAGTATTTT. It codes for CASSLALDTQYF.